The following is a T cell receptor (beta chain) sequence with its context. The antigen is undetermined. Assay: immunoSEQ multiplex PCR; the TCRdb copy retains only in-frame clones and omits some. The table includes more than 2 million clones, over 85% detected once. The entry originates in a study of shared clonotypes between healthy human individuals. Study background: A couple of women and three men aged 18 to 49 served as donors. The study's findings and limits: Clonotypes that were shared across a few donors made up roughly 5% of naive CD4 clonotypes. When compared with the clonotypes that were shared by all four sorted-subset donors, the non-shared clonotypes turned out to have lower generation probabilities.

The CDR3 consists of 16 residues. The clonotype originates from a man in his late teens or twenties in good health. Sequencing was carried out using naive CD4+ T cells sorted from blood. Subset: CD45RA+ positively selected. The J gene is TRBJ2-5, the V gene TRBV7-5; TRBD2, the table's D call, lacks a check against the DNA. TRBV7-5 constitutes a pseudogene. CDR3 residues: CARSPKLAGGQKTQYF. The DNA of the CDR3 is TGTGCCAGAAGCCCTAAACTAGCGGGGGGGCAGAAGACCCAGTACTTC.